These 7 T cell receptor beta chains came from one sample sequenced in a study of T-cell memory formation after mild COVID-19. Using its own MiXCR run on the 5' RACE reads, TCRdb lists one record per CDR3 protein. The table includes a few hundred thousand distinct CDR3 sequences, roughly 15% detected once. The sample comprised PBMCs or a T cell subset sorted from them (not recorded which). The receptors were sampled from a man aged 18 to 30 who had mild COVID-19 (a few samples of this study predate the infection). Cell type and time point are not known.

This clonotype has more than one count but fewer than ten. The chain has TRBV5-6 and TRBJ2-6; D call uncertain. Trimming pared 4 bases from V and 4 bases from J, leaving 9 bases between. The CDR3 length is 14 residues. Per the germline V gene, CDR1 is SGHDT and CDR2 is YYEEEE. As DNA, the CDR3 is TGTGCCAGCAGCCCGACCGGGGGGGCCAACGTCCTGACTTTC. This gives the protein CASSPTGGANVLTF.

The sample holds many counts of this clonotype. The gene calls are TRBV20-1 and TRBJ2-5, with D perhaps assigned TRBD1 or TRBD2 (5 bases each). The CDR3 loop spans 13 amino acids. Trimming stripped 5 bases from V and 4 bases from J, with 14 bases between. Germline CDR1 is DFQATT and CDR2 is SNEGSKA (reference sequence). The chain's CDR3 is CSAPIVGGETQYF. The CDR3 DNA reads TGCAGTGCTCCAATCGTTGGGGGAGAGACCCAGTACTTC.

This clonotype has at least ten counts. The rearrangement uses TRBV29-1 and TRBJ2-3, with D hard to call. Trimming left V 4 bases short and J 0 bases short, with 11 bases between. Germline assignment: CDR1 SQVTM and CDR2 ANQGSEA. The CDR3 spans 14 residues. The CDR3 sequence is CSVATASSTDTQYF. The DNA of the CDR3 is TGCAGCGTTGCGACTGCTAGTAGCACAGATACGCAGTATTTT.

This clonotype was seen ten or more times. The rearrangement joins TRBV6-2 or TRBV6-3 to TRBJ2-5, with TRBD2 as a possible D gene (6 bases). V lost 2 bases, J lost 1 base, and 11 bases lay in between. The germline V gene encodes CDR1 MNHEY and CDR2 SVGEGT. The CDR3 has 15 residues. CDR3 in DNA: TGTGCCAGCAGTTACATGGACTACGCCCAAGAGACCCAGTACTTC. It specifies CASSYMDYAQETQYF.

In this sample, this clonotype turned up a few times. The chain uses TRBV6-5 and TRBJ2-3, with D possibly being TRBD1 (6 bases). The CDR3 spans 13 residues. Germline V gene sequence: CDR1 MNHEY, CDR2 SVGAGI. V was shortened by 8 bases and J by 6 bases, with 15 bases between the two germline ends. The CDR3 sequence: CASHQGPGDTQYF. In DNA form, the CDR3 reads TGTGCCAGCCACCAGGGGCCGGGTGATACGCAGTATTTT.

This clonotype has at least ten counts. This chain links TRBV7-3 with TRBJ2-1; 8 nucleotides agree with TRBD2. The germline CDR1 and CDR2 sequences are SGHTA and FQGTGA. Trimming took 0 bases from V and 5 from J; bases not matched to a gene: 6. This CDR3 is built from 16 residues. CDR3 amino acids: CASSLTGRGGHNEQFF. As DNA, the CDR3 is TGTGCCAGCAGCTTAACGGGCCGGGGGGGCCACAATGAGCAGTTCTTC.

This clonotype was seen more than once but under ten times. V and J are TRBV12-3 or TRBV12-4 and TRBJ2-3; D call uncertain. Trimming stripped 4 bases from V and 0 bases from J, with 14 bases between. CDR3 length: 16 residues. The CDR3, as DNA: TGTGCCAGCAGTTCCCTGGGTAGAGCTAGCACAGATACGCAGTATTTT. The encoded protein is CASSSLGRASTDTQYF.